This T cell receptor (beta chain) was sequenced for a study of regulatory T cells in long-lasting Graves disease. The CDR3 contains 16 residues. Looked up from germline, CDR1 is MGHDK and CDR2 is SYGVNS. Germline trimming cut 3 bases from V and 6 bases from J; bases unmatched to any gene: 7. As for time point: newly diagnosed GD, antithyroid drugs for less than 3 months. PBMC RNA served as the TCR library source. Combining iRepertoire HTBI primers with Arm-PCR of CDR3 regions, the authors built TCR beta libraries. A single record per CDR3 protein comes from TCRdb applying MiXCR to the multiplex PCR reads. The table has 350,000 to 450,000 distinct CDR3 sequences, 16% seen once; the top ten hold approximately 30%. This clonotype showed up just a few times. These data also featured in a second study, about T cells in Graves' hyperthyroidism and ophthalmopathy. Per that paper: A lack of ophthalmopathy progression within 18 months defined stable Graves' hyperthyroidism. Uncontrolled infection, other autoimmune disease, pregnancy or lactation led to exclusion. TCR CDR3 underwent first-round RT-PCR with the HTBI primer set. Most thyroid clonotypes that were expanded above 0.001 also turned up in blood.

Sequencing was performed on peripheral blood mononuclear cells (PBMCs), taken at new diagnosis, from a patient treated with antithyroid drugs. This receptor was identified in a man aged 40-49 years with Graves disease. The V and J genes are TRBV25-1 and TRBJ2-1, with 11 positions matching TRBD2. As DNA, the CDR3 is TGTGCCAGCAGTGAGCTAACTAGCGGGGGCCTCAATGAGCAGTTCTTC. The encoded protein is CASSELTSGGLNEQFF.